This entry lists 27 T cell receptor beta chains sequenced from one sample in a study of T cells in Graves' hyperthyroidism and ophthalmopathy. The CDR3 regions of TCR beta were amplified from RNA transcripts. Primed by the HTBI set, a first-round RT-PCR was run on the TCR CDR3. MiXCR, run by TCRdb on the multiplex PCR reads, gives a single entry per CDR3 protein. The repertoire holds a few hundred thousand distinct CDR3 sequences, with approximately 14% as singletons. The sample taken for sequencing was blood. The receptors derive from a woman aged 40 to 50 with Graves' hyperthyroidism.

In its sample, this clonotype was seen many times. The rearrangement joins TRBV28 to TRBJ1-2; TRBD1 aligns across 7 bases. After removal of 4 bases from V and 8 bases from J, the junction contained 13 bases not matched to a gene. This CDR3 comprises 15 residues. Looked up from germline, CDR1 is MDHEN and CDR2 is SYDVKM. This CDR3 is CASSSPIDRERGYTF. CDR3 coding DNA: TGTGCCAGCAGTTCACCAATTGACAGGGAAAGGGGCTACACCTTC.

This clonotype was recorded at least ten times. The chain is built from TRBV11-2 and TRBJ1-2; D uncertain. CDR1 and CDR2 from the germline V gene are SGHAT and FQNNGV. This CDR3 has 15 amino acids. V lost 1 base and J lost 0, with 9 bases in between. CDR3 sequence: CASSLAVGTNYGYTF. CDR3 nucleotide sequence: TGTGCCAGCAGCTTAGCGGTCGGAACTAACTATGGCTACACCTTC.

This clonotype appeared many times. CDR3 nucleotides: TGTGCCAGCAGCTGGACTAGCGAAGAGACCCAGTACTTC. This encodes CASSWTSEETQYF. This chain connects TRBV5-5 to TRBJ2-5; TRBD2 aligns across 9 bases. Germline CDR1 reads SGHKS; CDR2 reads YYEKEE (reference sequence). CDR3 length: 13 amino acids. Trimming removed 3 bases from V and 3 bases from J; junction bases left unmatched: 0.

The genes are TRBV29-1 and TRBJ1-2; 9 bases fit TRBD1. The ends lost 5 bases at V and 6 bases at J; junction bases unmatched: 7. The V gene's germline CDR1 is SQVTM and CDR2 ANQGSEA. CDR3 length: 13 amino acids. CDR3 region: CSVYDGTGNGYTF. The DNA of the CDR3 is TGCAGCGTTTACGACGGGACAGGGAATGGCTACACCTTC.

This clonotype was recorded at least ten times. The chain is built from TRBV29-1 and TRBJ2-7; the D gene is possibly TRBD1 (6 bases). Per the germline V gene, CDR1 is SQVTM and CDR2 is ANQGSEA. This CDR3 comprises 14 residues. Trimming removed 0 bases from V and 2 bases from J, with 11 bases in between. CDR3 amino acids: CSVEEEGQPYEQYF. Here the CDR3 DNA reads TGCAGCGTTGAAGAAGAAGGACAGCCCTACGAGCAGTACTTC.

This clonotype was recorded many times. V gene TRBV5-1 combines with J gene TRBJ2-5; D possibly corresponds to TRBD2 (5 bases). With 4 bases removed from V and 12 bases from J, the gap between germline ends came to 16 bases. CDR1 is SGHRS and CDR2 is YFSETQ in the germline V gene. This CDR3 contains 12 residues. The CDR3 DNA sequence: TGCGCCAGCAGCCATCTAGGAGACTATGAGTACTTC. Its protein is CASSHLGDYEYF.

CDR3 amino acids: CSAQGLGANVLTF. DNA of the CDR3: TGCAGTGCCCAGGGGTTGGGAGCCAACGTCCTGACTTTC. The chain uses TRBV20-1 and TRBJ2-6, with TRBD1 as a possible D gene (6 bases). CDR3 size: 13 residues. V was cut by 6 bases and J by 7 bases, with 13 bases left in between. Germline-derived CDR1 and CDR2 are DFQATT and SNEGSKA (reference sequence).

A word on this clonotype: Possible read error: a much larger clone is one base away. The chain recombines TRBV3-1 with TRBJ1-2; the D gene is possibly TRBD1 (5 bases). CDR3 length: 15 residues. Germline CDR1 reads LGHDT; CDR2 reads YNNKEL (reference sequence). The DNA of the CDR3 is TGTGCCAGCAGCCAGTCGGACACAGCTAACTATGGCTACGCCTTC. The encoded protein is CASSQSDTANYGYAF. The full variable domain, with the rest looked up from reference TRBV3-1 and TRBJ1-2, is DTAVSQTPKYLVTQMGNDKSIKCEQNLGHDTMYWYKQDSKKFLKIMFSYNNKELIINETVPNRFSPKSPDKAHLNLHINSLELGDSAVYFCASSQSDTANYGYAFGSGTRLTVV.

Ten or more counts support this clonotype. This chain joins TRBV29-1 and TRBJ2-7; D uncertain. The V and J ends lost 0 bases and 5 bases respectively, with 14 bases between them. Germline V gene sequence: CDR1 SQVTM, CDR2 ANQGSEA. The CDR3 spans 14 residues. CDR3: CSVEDGLFLDEQYF. Here the CDR3 DNA reads TGCAGCGTTGAAGACGGCCTATTTTTGGACGAGCAGTACTTC.

The chain couples TRBV6-1 to TRBJ1-5; TRBD1 might be the D (5 bases). The CDR3 extends over 14 amino acids. Germline V lookup: CDR1 MNHNS, CDR2 SASEGT. The germline V and J ends were trimmed by 3 bases and 2 bases, with 8 bases remaining between them. As DNA, the CDR3 is TGTGCCAGCAGTGATACGGGACGCAATCAGCCCCAGCATTTT. Its translation: CASSDTGRNQPQHF.

This clonotype was observed many times. CDR3 in amino acids: CASIKMGPYNEQFF. CDR3 bases: TGTGCCAGCATCAAAATGGGCCCTTACAATGAGCAGTTCTTC. This chain connects TRBV7-2 to TRBJ2-1; D ambiguous. The germline CDR1 and CDR2 sequences are SGHTA and FQGNSA. V was shortened by 7 bases and J by 4 bases, with 14 bases between the two germline ends. This CDR3 has 14 amino acids.

This clonotype was seen at least ten times. The V and J genes are TRBV5-1 and TRBJ2-5; D is possibly TRBD1 (7 bases). Germline CDR1 reads SGHRS; CDR2 reads YFSETQ. Trimming stripped 0 bases from V and 1 base from J, with 16 bases between. The CDR3 consists of 17 residues. For the CDR3, the DNA is TGCGCCAGCAGCTTGGGACAGGGTCTAGCGCGCCAAGAGACCCAGTACTTC. Translation: CASSLGQGLARQETQYF.

This clonotype came up many times. The chain carries TRBV5-1 and TRBJ1-1; D unresolved. Germline assignment: CDR1 SGHRS and CDR2 YFSETQ. The CDR3 runs to 15 residues. V was shortened by 0 bases and J by 6 bases, with 15 bases between the two germline ends. The DNA of the CDR3 is TGCGCCAGCAGCTTGGATGGCCAAGGCGGGGCTGAAGCTTTCTTT. It is translated as CASSLDGQGGAEAFF.

This clonotype was recorded at least ten times. This CDR3 reads CASSFNGGTEAFF. CDR3 nucleotide sequence: TGCGCCAGCAGCTTTAACGGTGGCACTGAAGCTTTCTTT. This chain uses TRBV5-1 with TRBJ1-1; D remains ambiguous. The CDR3 loop spans 13 amino acids. Trimming left V 2 bases short and J 4 bases short, with 9 bases between. Germline V lookup: CDR1 SGHRS, CDR2 YFSETQ.

This clonotype was counted at least ten times. The CDR3 DNA reads as TGTGCCAGCTCAGCGAACAGGGTTAATAATTCACCCCTCCACTTT. Amino acid sequence: CASSANRVNNSPLHF. J is TRBJ1-6 and V is TRBV18; weak D call: TRBD1 (6 bases). Germline CDR1 reads KGHSH; CDR2 reads LQKENI. Trimming removed 5 bases from V and 5 bases from J, with 13 bases in between. The CDR3 has 15 residues.

This clonotype occurred many times. The genes are TRBV20-1 and TRBJ2-7, with TRBD2 matching 10 bases. The CDR3 runs 14 residues. Trimming cost V 4 bases and J 4 bases; bases outside gene matches: 7. CDR1 is DFQATT and CDR2 is SNEGSKA in the germline V gene (reference sequence). The CDR3: CSAKLAGILYEQYF. The DNA of the CDR3 is TGCAGTGCTAAACTAGCGGGAATATTGTACGAGCAGTACTTC.

The sample holds many counts of this clonotype. The V and J genes are TRBV28 and TRBJ2-7, with 8 bases lining up with TRBD1. CDR1 is MDHEN, CDR2 SYDVKM, per germline. The CDR3 contains 14 residues. With 8 bases clipped from V and 2 bases from J, the junction kept 8 bases outside the gene matches. The CDR3 is CASLTGTGPYEQYF. In DNA, the CDR3 is TGTGCCAGCTTGACCGGGACAGGCCCCTACGAGCAGTACTTC. Filled out from reference TRBV28 and TRBJ2-7, the complete variable domain reads DVKVTQSSRYLVKRTGEKVFLECVQDMDHENMFWYRQDPGLGLRLIYFSYDVKMKEKGDIPEGYSVSREKKERFSLILESASTNQTSMYLCASLTGTGPYEQYFGPGTRLTVT.

In this sample, this clonotype turned up a few times. The chain uses TRBV6-1 and TRBJ1-1, with D possibly TRBD1 on 6 matching bases. Germline CDR1 is MNHNS and CDR2 is SASEGT. This CDR3 is built from 12 residues. Deletions cut 6 bases from V and 6 bases from J, with 11 bases between. The CDR3 protein is CASRQQGAEAFF. CDR3 nucleotide sequence: TGTGCCAGCAGACAACAGGGTGCTGAAGCTTTCTTT.

In its sample, this clonotype was seen a few times. The genes are TRBV29-1 and TRBJ1-2; 7 bases fit TRBD1. V lost 5 bases to trimming and J lost 8 bases; unmatched junction nucleotides: 8. This CDR3 has 12 residues. Germline values: CDR1 SQVTM, CDR2 ANQGSEA. CDR3 DNA: TGCAGCGTTCAACAGGGGAGTGAGGGCTACACCTTC. Encoded protein: CSVQQGSEGYTF. The full variable domain, in which reference TRBV29-1 and TRBJ1-2 provide the parts outside the CDR3, is SAVISQKPSRDICQRGTSLTIQCQVDSQVTMMFWYRQQPGQSLTLIATANQGSEATYESGFVIDKFPISRPNLTFSTLTVSNMSPEDSSIYLCSVQQGSEGYTFGSGTRLTVV.

This clonotype was picked up a small number of times. This rearrangement joins TRBV27 to TRBJ2-1; no reliable D call. Germline assignment: CDR1 MNHEY and CDR2 SMNVEV (reference sequence). Trimming cost V 2 bases and J 4 bases, with 12 bases left between them. The CDR3 is 15 residues long. DNA of the CDR3: TGTGCCAGCAGTTTAGACGGGTGGGGATACAATGAGCAGTTCTTC. It is translated as CASSLDGWGYNEQFF.

This chain uses TRBV20-1 with TRBJ2-1; TRBD2 agrees at 9 bases. Germline assignment: CDR1 DFQATT and CDR2 SNEGSKA (reference sequence). The CDR3 length is 16 residues. Germline trimming cut 3 bases from V and 5 bases from J; bases unmatched to any gene: 11. DNA for the CDR3: TGCAGTGCTAGTCTCATGGCTAGCGGGACTGACAATGAGCAGTTCTTC. Amino acid sequence: CSASLMASGTDNEQFF.

This clonotype was seen at least ten times. The chain links TRBV14 to TRBJ1-5; D unresolved. Germline CDR1 SGHDN, CDR2 FVKESK. The V gene lost 1 base and the J gene lost 4 bases, with 5 bases spanning the gap. The CDR3 loop spans 13 amino acids. CDR3 amino acids: CASSQGVNQPQHF. CDR3 in DNA: TGTGCCAGCAGCCAAGGAGTGAATCAGCCCCAGCATTTT. Looking up the rest from reference TRBV14 and TRBJ1-5 gives the full variable domain: EAGVTQFPSHSVIEKGQTVTLRCDPISGHDNLYWYRRVMGKEIKFLLHFVKESKQDESGMPNNRFLAERTGGTYSTLKVQPAELEDSGVYFCASSQGVNQPQHFGDGTRLSIL.

The J gene is TRBJ2-3, the V gene TRBV2; 7 bases map to TRBD2. The trim removed 6 bases at V and 0 bases at J, leaving 9 bases unmatched. Germline-derived CDR1 and CDR2 are SNHLY and FYNNEI. This CDR3 has 16 residues. The CDR3 loop is CASRVAEGGSTDTQYF. The CDR3 nucleotides read TGTGCCAGCAGAGTCGCCGAGGGAGGGAGCACAGATACGCAGTATTTT.

This clonotype was found a few times. J is TRBJ1-2 and V is TRBV6-2 or TRBV6-3; D possibly corresponds to TRBD1 (5 bases). Germline V CDR1 and CDR2: MNHEY, SVGEGT. The V end was cut by 5 bases, the J end by 2 bases, with 12 bases between. This CDR3 contains 14 residues. CDR3 sequence reads: CASSTDRKNYGYTF. The CDR3 coding sequence is TGTGCCAGCAGTACCGACAGAAAAAACTATGGCTACACCTTC.

This clonotype has more than one count but fewer than ten. This chain links TRBV7-2 with TRBJ1-6; D gene uncertain. The CDR3 is made up of 13 amino acids. The germline V gene has CDR1 SGHTA and CDR2 FQGNSA. The germline V and J ends were trimmed by 5 bases and 10 bases, with 12 bases remaining between them. This CDR3 is CASSPRGSSPLHF. As DNA, the CDR3 is TGTGCCAGCAGCCCCCGAGGATCGTCACCCCTCCACTTT.

This clonotype was seen at least ten times. CDR3 in amino acids: CASRAEHAYNSPLHF. The CDR3 nucleotides read TGTGCCAGCAGAGCCGAACATGCCTATAATTCACCCCTCCACTTT. The gene calls are TRBV27 and TRBJ1-6; D uncertain. This CDR3 has 15 amino acids. Germline CDR1 is MNHEY and CDR2 is SMNVEV (reference sequence). The V end was cut by 6 bases, the J end by 2 bases, with 11 bases between.

This clonotype was picked up many times. V usage is TRBV7-9 and J usage is TRBJ1-5; 8 bases are a match to TRBD1. The V gene end was trimmed by 6 bases and the J gene end by 6 bases; junction bases not matched to a gene: 10. The CDR3 sequence is 15 residues long. Germline CDR1 SEHNR, CDR2 FQNEAQ (reference sequence). CDR3 amino acids: CASSSDRVGGQPQHF. CDR3 nucleotides: TGTGCCAGCAGTTCGGACAGGGTGGGCGGTCAGCCCCAGCATTTT.